This T cell receptor beta chain was obtained from a study of T cells in Graves' hyperthyroidism and ophthalmopathy. The investigators amplified TCR beta CDR3 regions from RNA transcripts. Primed by the HTBI set, a first-round RT-PCR was run on the TCR CDR3. Via MiXCR, TCRdb re-called the multiplex PCR reads, giving one row per CDR3 protein. The table has hundreds of thousands of distinct CDR3 sequences, 15% to 20% seen once; the top ten hold approximately 50%. Germline CDR1 reads MNHNS; CDR2 reads SASEGT. This CDR3 comprises 15 residues. Trimming removed 4 bases from V and 6 bases from J, with 19 bases in between. This clonotype appeared many times.

The rearrangement joins TRBV6-1 to TRBJ2-7; D may be TRBD1 (5 bases). The source of this sequence is a man aged 35 to 55 with Graves' ophthalmopathy. Sequencing used blood. CDR3 loop: CASSADRRTKGEQYF. In nucleotides, the CDR3 is TGTGCCAGCAGTGCTGACCGACGGACAAAGGGCGAGCAGTACTTC.